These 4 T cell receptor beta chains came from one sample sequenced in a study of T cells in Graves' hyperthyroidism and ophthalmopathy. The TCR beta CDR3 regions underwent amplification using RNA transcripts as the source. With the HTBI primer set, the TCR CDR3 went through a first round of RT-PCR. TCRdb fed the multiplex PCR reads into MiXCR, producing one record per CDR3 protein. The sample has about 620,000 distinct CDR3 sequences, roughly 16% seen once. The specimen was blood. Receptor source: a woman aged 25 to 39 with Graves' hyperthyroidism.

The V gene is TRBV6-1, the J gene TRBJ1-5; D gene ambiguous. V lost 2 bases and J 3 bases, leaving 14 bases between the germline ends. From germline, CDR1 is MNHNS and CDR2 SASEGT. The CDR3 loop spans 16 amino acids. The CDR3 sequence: CASSESVVVNNQPQHF. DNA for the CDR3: TGTGCCAGCAGTGAATCGGTTGTCGTAAACAATCAGCCCCAGCATTTT.

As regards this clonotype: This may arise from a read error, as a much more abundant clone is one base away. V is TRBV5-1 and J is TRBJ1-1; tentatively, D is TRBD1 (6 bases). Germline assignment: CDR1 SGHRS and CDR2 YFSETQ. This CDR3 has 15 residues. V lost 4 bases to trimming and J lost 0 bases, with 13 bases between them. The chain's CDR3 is CASSTFQGMNTEAFF. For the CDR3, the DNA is TGCGCCAGCAGCACCTTCCAGGGGATGAACACTGAAGCTTTCTTT.

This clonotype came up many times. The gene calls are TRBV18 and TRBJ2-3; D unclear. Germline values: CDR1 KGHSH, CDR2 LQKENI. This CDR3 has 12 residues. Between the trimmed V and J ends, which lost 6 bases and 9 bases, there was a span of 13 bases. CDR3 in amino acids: CASSDDTWTQYF. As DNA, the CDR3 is TGTGCCAGCTCGGACGACACCTGGACGCAGTATTTT.

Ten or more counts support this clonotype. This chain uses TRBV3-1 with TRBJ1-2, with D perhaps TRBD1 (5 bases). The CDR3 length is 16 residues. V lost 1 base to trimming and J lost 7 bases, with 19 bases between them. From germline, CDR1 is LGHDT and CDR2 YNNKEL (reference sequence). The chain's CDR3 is CASSQGHVGLRGGYTF. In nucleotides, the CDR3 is TGTGCCAGCAGCCAAGGACATGTCGGTCTTAGGGGTGGCTACACCTTC. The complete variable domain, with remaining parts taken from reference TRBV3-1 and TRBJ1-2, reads DTAVSQTPKYLVTQMGNDKSIKCEQNLGHDTMYWYKQDSKKFLKIMFSYNNKELIINETVPNRFSPKSPDKAHLNLHINSLELGDSAVYFCASSQGHVGLRGGYTFGSGTRLTVV.